This T cell receptor (beta chain) originates from a study of T cells after yellow fever vaccination. Study-wide background: With SMART-Seq v4 Ultra Low Input, the fractions containing low cell numbers were prepared.

Notes on this clonotype: The antigen is undetermined.

Using its own MiXCR run on the 5' RACE reads, TCRdb lists one record per CDR3 protein. The table includes 300,000 to 400,000 distinct CDR3 sequences, 8.5% to 9% detected once. Study findings and constraints: It was the secondary response that reached its peak faster, day 5 versus 15, but it was weaker. The booster response re-showed most primary clones: approximately 95% CD4, around 85% CD8.

The material was PBMCs, obtained on the day of the first yellow fever vaccination. The sequence derives from a man aged 18 to 29 who received the YFV17D yellow fever vaccine.

This chain's CDR3 is CASSFPQGASEQYF. The CDR3 nucleotides read TGCGCCAGCAGCTTTCCCCAGGGGGCGTCCGAGCAGTACTTC. The J gene is TRBJ2-7, the V gene TRBV5-1, with 8 positions matching TRBD1. Germline V gene sequence: CDR1 SGHRS, CDR2 YFSETQ. CDR3 length: 14 residues. The trim removed 2 bases at V and 6 bases at J, leaving 7 bases unmatched.